These T cell receptor beta chains were read from a single sample in a study of T cell responses to AZD1222 COVID-19 vaccine. Repertoires were generated with immunoSEQ multiplex PCR, while TCRdb's copy carries only in-frame clones and drops some. The sample holds 100,000 to 150,000 clones, 70% to 90% seen once. Source: peripheral blood, taken on day 0 of AZD1222 vaccination. The source of these receptors is an adult in good health. CDR3s include the opening cysteine and the closing phenylalanine or tryptophan. Each record gives: D gene, V gene, clone size, J gene, CDR3 DNA, CDR3 protein. D genes are given only for firm matches. For some rows the clone size is stated as once, few or many, or as a class when expanded; others skip it.

-	TRBV4-1	-	TRBJ2-4	TGCGCCAGCAGCCAAGATTGGCAAAACATTCAGTACTTC	CASSQDWQNIQYF
TRBD1	TRBV6-2/TRBV6-3	-	TRBJ2-2	TGTGCCAGCAGTGCTGGACAGGGGACGTACCTAGCGAACACCGGGGAGCTGTTTTTT	CASSAGQGTYLANTGELFF
TRBD1	TRBV2	-	TRBJ1-4	TGTGCCAGCAGTGTGGGGACAGGGAGAGGAAAACTGTTTTTT	CASSVGTGRGKLFF
-	TRBV6-2/TRBV6-3	-	TRBJ1-4	TGTGCCAGCAGTCTCAGTGGGGCCGAAAAACTGTTTTTT	CASSLSGAEKLFF
-	TRBV28	-	TRBJ1-2	TGTGCCAGCAGTCCCCCTCTGACGGACAGAAACTATGGCTACACCTTC	CASSPPLTDRNYGYTF
-	TRBV4-2	once	TRBJ2-7	TGTGCCAGCAGCCAAGTATTATCGTACGAGCAGTACTTC	CASSQVLSYEQYF
-	TRBV7-7	-	TRBJ2-3	TGTGCCAGCAGTCCCTCCGGCGTAGATACGCAGTATTTT	CASSPSGVDTQYF
TRBD2	TRBV7-2	-	TRBJ2-1	TGTGCCAGCAGCTCCCACCCCGGGACTACCAAATACAATGAGCAGTTCTTC	CASSSHPGTTKYNEQFF
-	TRBV10-3	-	TRBJ2-3	TGTGCCACCAACGGAGACAGCACAGATACGCAGTATTTT	CATNGDSTDTQYF
-	TRBV6-5	-	TRBJ1-1	TGTGCCAGCAGTTACTCGGCAGGACTCCCCCACACTGAAGCTTTCTTT	CASSYSAGLPHTEAFF
TRBD1	TRBV18	-	TRBJ1-4	TGTGCCAGCTCACCAGGCCCGGACAGGGAAGGTCCAGTAGAAAAACTGTTTTTT	CASSPGPDREGPVEKLFF
-	TRBV6-2/TRBV6-3	few	TRBJ1-3	TGTGCCAGCAGTGGGGTTTTAAGGTCTGGAAACACCATATATTTT	CASSGVLRSGNTIYF
-	TRBV9	-	TRBJ1-1	TGTGCCAGCAGCCTCCGGGCGGGGGGCACTGAAGCTTTCTTT	CASSLRAGGTEAFF
-	TRBV5-4	-	TRBJ2-1	TGTGCCAGCAGCCTCGAGGGCACGTCCAATGAGCAGTTCTTC	CASSLEGTSNEQFF
-	TRBV4-3	-	TRBJ2-6	TGCGCCAGCAGCCAAGATTCCGCAGACTCTGGGGCCAACGTCCTGACTTTC	CASSQDSADSGANVLTF
-	TRBV3-1/TRBV3-2	-	TRBJ1-1	TGTGCCAGCAGCCTCCCGGGACAGAACACTGAAGCTTTCTTT	CASSLPGQNTEAFF
-	TRBV5-1	-	TRBJ2-3	TGCGCCAGCAGCTTGGGTTCTAGCACAGATACGCAGTATTTT	CASSLGSSTDTQYF
TRBD1	TRBV12-3/TRBV12-4	once	TRBJ2-1	TGTGCCACCGCGGGACAGGGGTACAATGAGCAGTTCTTC	CATAGQGYNEQFF
TRBD1	TRBV6-1	-	TRBJ1-2	TGTGCCAGCAGTGAATGGGGACAGCGCTCGGGCTACACCTTC	CASSEWGQRSGYTF
-	TRBV7-2	few	TRBJ1-5	TGTGCCAGCAGCTTTTACGGGGATCAGCCCCAGCATTTT	CASSFYGDQPQHF
TRBD2	TRBV9	-	TRBJ2-5	TGTGCCAGCAGCGTAGCTGGCGGGGGGGTCCAAGAGACCCAGTACTTC	CASSVAGGGVQETQYF
-	TRBV7-2	once	TRBJ1-6	TGTGCCAGCAGCCCGAGGGTAGGGGGGAATTCACCCCTCCACTTT	CASSPRVGGNSPLHF
-	TRBV18	-	TRBJ1-6	TGTGCCAGCTCACCAGGGGGGATCTATAATTCACCCCTCCACTTT	CASSPGGIYNSPLHF
TRBD1	TRBV9	few	TRBJ2-5	TGTGCCAGCAGCTTATGGGACAGTCAAGAGACCCAGTACTTC	CASSLWDSQETQYF
TRBD2	TRBV2	-	TRBJ2-2	TGTGCCAGCAGTGACTCCTTTGTGGGGCTAGCGGGGGGGCGGACCGGGGAGCTGTTTTTT	CASSDSFVGLAGGRTGELFF
-	TRBV6-2/TRBV6-3	-	TRBJ2-4	TGTGCCAGCGGCCGGGACGGCAAAAACATTCAGTACTTC	CASGRDGKNIQYF
TRBD1	TRBV24-1	-	TRBJ2-7	TGTGCCACCAGTGATTTAGGGGACAGGGGCTCCTACGAGCAGTACTTC	CATSDLGDRGSYEQYF
-	TRBV7-9	-	TRBJ2-7	TGTGCCAGCAGAAAGGACGGCGCTGAATGGGAGCAGTACTTC	CASRKDGAEWEQYF
TRBD1	TRBV28	-	TRBJ1-2	TGTGCCAGCAGTTCTCCCGGGACAGTCTATGGCTACACCTTC	CASSSPGTVYGYTF